This TCR beta chain emerged from a study of control samples from healthy donors and cancer patients. Only in-frame clones appear in the TCRdb table, and some are missing; sequencing was by immunoSEQ multiplex PCR. The sample has under 200,000 clones; 80% to 95% are singletons. V lost 10 bases and J lost 2; bases outside the gene matches: 14. The CDR3 totals 16 residues. From germline, CDR1 is MNHNS and CDR2 SASEGT. This clone was seen a single time. The chain employs TRBV6-1 and TRBJ2-7; 10 nucleotides agree with TRBD2. The sequence was obtained from a woman aged 25 to 45 in good health. Specimen: blood. The CDR3 nucleotides are TGTGCCACCTTTGAAGCCCCTACTAGCGGGACCTACGAGCAGTACTTC. It translates to CATFEAPTSGTYEQYF.